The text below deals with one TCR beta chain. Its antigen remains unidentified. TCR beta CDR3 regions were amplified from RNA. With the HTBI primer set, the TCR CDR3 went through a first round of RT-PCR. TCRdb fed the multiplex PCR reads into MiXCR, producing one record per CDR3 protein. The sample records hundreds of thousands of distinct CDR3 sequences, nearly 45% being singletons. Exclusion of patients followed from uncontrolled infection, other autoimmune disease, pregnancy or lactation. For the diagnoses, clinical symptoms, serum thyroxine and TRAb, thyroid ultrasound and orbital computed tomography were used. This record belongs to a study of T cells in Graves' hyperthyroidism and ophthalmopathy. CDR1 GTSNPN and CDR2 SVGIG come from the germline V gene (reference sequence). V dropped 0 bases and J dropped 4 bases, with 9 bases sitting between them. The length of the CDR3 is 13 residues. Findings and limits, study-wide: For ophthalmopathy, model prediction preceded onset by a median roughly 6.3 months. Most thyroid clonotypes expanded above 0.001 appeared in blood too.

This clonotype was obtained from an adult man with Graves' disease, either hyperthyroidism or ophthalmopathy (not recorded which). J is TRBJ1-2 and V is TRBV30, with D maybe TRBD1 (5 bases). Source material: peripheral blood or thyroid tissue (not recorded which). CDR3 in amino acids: CAWSVGAVYGYTF. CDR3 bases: TGTGCCTGGAGTGTAGGGGCAGTCTATGGCTACACCTTC. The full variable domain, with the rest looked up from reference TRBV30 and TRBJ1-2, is SQTIHQWPATLVQPVGSPLSLECTVEGTSNPNLYWYRQAAGRGLQLLFYSVGIGQISSEVPQNLSASRPQDRQFILSSKKLLLSDSGFYLCAWSVGAVYGYTFGSGTRLTVV.